This entry concerns a single T cell receptor (beta chain). Its antigen is still unknown. TCRdb itself ran the reads through MiXCR, one entry per CDR3 protein. The data hold around 740,000 distinct CDR3 sequences, with roughly a third observed a single time. These data come from a study of T cell repertoires in cytomegalovirus infection. About the study: From public TCR beta signatures came an indication of both CMV infection and matching HLA type. Study results and caveats: The ex vivo response was dominated by HLA-C-restricted CMV-specific TCR beta clonotypes. CMV carriers with the relevant HLA were identified by cumulative public TCR beta family frequency.

Germline CDR1 reads SEHNR; CDR2 reads FQNEAQ (reference sequence). The V end was cut by 0 bases, the J end by 8 bases, with 8 bases between. The CDR3 covers 13 residues. The origin of this receptor is a human donor in good health (CMV status not recorded). Some clones in this sample may be carry-over from other donors' samples. The J gene is TRBJ2-1, the V gene TRBV7-9; D is uncertain. Sequencing was done on a sample of PBMCs. CDR3 sequence (DNA): TGTGCCAGCAGCTTAGCGCAGGCATATGAGCAGTTCTTC. Amino acid sequence: CASSLAQAYEQFF.